Included here is one T cell receptor (beta chain) sequence, with context. The sample comes from a study of blood T cell repertoires in COVID-19. In the study overall: The United States, Italy and Spain provided the acute and convalescent COVID-19 samples. T cells, B-cell-depleted T cells, or PBMCs supplied cDNA or gDNA.

The CDR3 extends over 13 amino acids. Between the trimmed V and J ends, which lost 1 base and 3 bases, there was a span of 6 bases. Germline V gene lookup returns CDR1 SGDLS and CDR2 YYNGEE. Original data processing: Nucleated cell number was recorded as an estimate derived from reference gene primer amplification. The table came from immunoSEQ multiplex PCR; TCRdb's copy has only in-frame clones and leaves some out. The DNA gave D and trimming, while V, J and clone size come from that table. The sample includes around 110,000 clones, around four fifths of them seen just once. This TCR came from a man between 65 and 85 years old with acute or convalescent COVID-19. The chain links TRBV9 to TRBJ2-3; D not resolved. Sequences were obtained from peripheral blood. The CDR3 reads CASSVINTDTQYF. The CDR3 bases are TGTGCCAGCAGCGTAATCAATACAGATACGCAGTATTTT. The complete variable domain, with remaining parts taken from reference TRBV9 and TRBJ2-3, reads DSGVTQTPKHLITATGQRVTLRCSPRSGDLSVYWYQQSLDQGLQFLIQYYNGEERAKGNILERFSAQQFPDLHSELNLSSLELGDSALYFCASSVINTDTQYFGPGTRLTVL.